Below are 15 T cell receptor beta chains sequenced from a single sample in a study of beta chain features in type 1 diabetes. Study-wide results and limits: Significant though moderate, a shortening of TCRB CDR3s appeared in all four CD4+ subsets of Type 1 diabetes patients.

No antigens are known for them. The entirety of the isolated RNA underwent reverse transcription, so expressed TCRB transcripts were sequenced. The data were produced by immunoSEQ multiplex PCR, yet TCRdb's version contains in-frame clones alone and is incomplete. The data hold about 650,000 clones, with around 12% observed a single time. The source material was naive CD4+ T cells from blood. Every receptor here comes from a young man with type 1 diabetes.

The chain uses TRBV5-1 and TRBJ2-2, with D tentatively TRBD2 (5 bases). Trimming removed 3 bases from V and 2 bases from J, with 8 bases in between. The V gene's germline CDR1 is SGHRS and CDR2 YFSETQ. The length of the CDR3 is 14 residues. CDR3 residues: CASSSGFNTGELFF. The CDR3 DNA reads TGCGCCAGCAGCTCGGGATTTAACACCGGGGAGCTGTTTTTT.

V gene TRBV2 combines with J gene TRBJ1-1; D gene ambiguous. This CDR3 comprises 12 residues. The V end was cut by 11 bases, the J end by 5 bases, with 15 bases between. CDR1 and CDR2 (germline): SNHLY, FYNNEI. The CDR3: CARSAMETEAFF. In DNA form, the CDR3 reads TGTGCCCGCTCGGCGATGGAGACTGAAGCTTTCTTT.

This clone was observed a handful of times. The J gene is TRBJ1-2, the V gene TRBV5-1; D possibly corresponds to TRBD1 (6 bases). The germline gives CDR1 SGHRS, CDR2 YFSETQ. The CDR3 is 13 residues long. Between the trimmed V and J ends, which lost 0 bases and 5 bases, there was a span of 8 bases. CDR3 coding DNA: TGCGCCAGCAGCTTGGATGGACAGTATGGCTACACCTTC. It encodes CASSLDGQYGYTF.

The rearrangement uses TRBV10-3 and TRBJ2-5; no definite D call. Between the trimmed V and J ends, which lost 7 bases and 2 bases, there was a span of 5 bases. The CDR3 runs 11 residues. Germline V gene lookup returns CDR1 ENHRY and CDR2 SYGVKD. The CDR3 here is CAIKDQETQYF. DNA for the CDR3: TGTGCCATCAAGGATCAAGAGACCCAGTACTTC.

There are a few counts of this clone. The V and J genes are TRBV11-2 and TRBJ2-5, with D hard to call. Germline CDR1 and CDR2: SGHAT and FQNNGV. V was clipped by 2 bases and J by 2 bases, with 9 bases between them. The CDR3 spans 14 residues. CDR3 sequence reads: CASSLQTSQETQYF. CDR3 DNA: TGTGCCAGCAGCTTACAGACCTCGCAAGAGACCCAGTACTTC. Full variable domain (missing parts from reference TRBV11-2 and TRBJ2-5): EAGVAQSPRYKIIEKRQSVAFWCNPISGHATLYWYQQILGQGPKLLIQFQNNGVVDDSQLPKDRFSAERLKGVDSTLKIQPAKLEDSAVYLCASSLQTSQETQYFGPGTRLLVL.

The V gene is TRBV28, the J gene TRBJ1-2; D remains ambiguous. The CDR3 length is 13 residues. Trimming left V 6 bases short and J 0 bases short, with 8 bases between. Germline lookup yields CDR1 MDHEN and CDR2 SYDVKM. This CDR3 is CASRETSNYGYTF. DNA of the CDR3: TGTGCCAGCAGAGAGACCTCTAACTATGGCTACACCTTC.

V gene TRBV25-1 combines with J gene TRBJ2-7; D may be TRBD1 (6 bases). V lost 3 bases and J lost 2, with 11 bases in between. CDR3 size: 14 residues. Germline CDR1 is MGHDK and CDR2 is SYGVNS. CDR3 amino acids: CASSEGPGAYEQYF. In DNA form, the CDR3 reads TGTGCCAGCAGTGAGGGTCCAGGGGCCTACGAGCAGTACTTC.

This rearrangement joins TRBV4-3 to TRBJ2-6; 9 nucleotides agree with TRBD1. The germline V gene encodes CDR1 LGHNA and CDR2 YSLEER. V lost 1 base, J lost 8 bases, and 3 bases stayed unmatched. The CDR3 totals 15 residues. CDR3 coding DNA: TGCGCCAGCAGCCAAGTTGGGACAGGGCCCAACGTCCTGACTTTC. This codes for CASSQVGTGPNVLTF.

This clone came up many times. The V call is TRBV18, the J call TRBJ2-3, with D maybe TRBD2 (5 bases). The CDR3 extends over 13 amino acids. Germline CDR1 and CDR2: KGHSH and LQKENI. The germline V and J ends were trimmed by 7 bases and 5 bases, with 13 bases remaining between them. The CDR3 loop reads CASYEGGGDTQYF. Written as DNA, the CDR3 is TGTGCCAGCTACGAGGGTGGAGGAGATACGCAGTATTTT.

This clone was picked up a small number of times. This chain joins TRBV19 and TRBJ2-3, with 8 bases lining up with TRBD2. J was trimmed by 2 bases and V by 1 base; bases with no gene match: 5. The CDR3 extends over 16 amino acids. The V gene's germline CDR1 is LNHDA and CDR2 SQIVND (reference sequence). CDR3 bases: TGTGCCAGTAGTATAGGAGGTAGCGGGGCCACAGATACGCAGTATTTT. It encodes CASSIGGSGATDTQYF.

The chain combines TRBV5-1 with TRBJ2-1; 11 nucleotides line up with TRBD1. The CDR3 is made up of 15 amino acids. With 4 bases clipped from V and 1 base from J, the junction kept 1 base outside the gene matches. Per germline, CDR1 SGHRS and CDR2 YFSETQ. The CDR3 loop reads CASSGDRGSYNEQFF. CDR3 bases: TGCGCCAGCAGCGGGGACAGGGGGTCCTACAATGAGCAGTTCTTC. The whole variable domain, remainder taken from reference TRBV5-1 and TRBJ2-1, is KAGVTQTPRYLIKTRGQQVTLSCSPISGHRSVSWYQQTPGQGLQFLFEYFSETQRNKGNFPGRFSGRQFSNSRSEMNVSTLELGDSALYLCASSGDRGSYNEQFFGPGTRLTVL.

This clone was detected only a few times. The V and J genes are TRBV2 and TRBJ1-5; D is possibly TRBD1 (6 bases). The ends were cut back, 11 bases at V and 2 bases at J, with 13 bases in the middle. The CDR3 extends over 13 amino acids. From germline, CDR1 is SNHLY and CDR2 FYNNEI. The CDR3 nucleotides read TGTGCCGCGGCAGGGGACGGCAATCAGCCCCAGCATTTT. This encodes CAAAGDGNQPQHF. The whole variable domain, remainder taken from reference TRBV2 and TRBJ1-5, is EPEVTQTPSHQVTQMGQEVILRCVPISNHLYFYWYRQILGQKVEFLVSFYNNEISEKSEIFDDQFSVERPDGSNFTLKIRSTKLEDSAMYFCAAAGDGNQPQHFGDGTRLSIL.

This clone showed up just a few times. This chain links TRBV4-3 with TRBJ2-7, with 13 nucleotides matching TRBD2. The CDR3 sequence is 16 residues long. V gave up 0 bases and J gave up 7 bases; unmatched junction bases: 6. CDR1 LGHNA and CDR2 YSLEER come from the germline V gene. The CDR3 sequence: CASSQEALAGGREQYF. CDR3 sequence (DNA): TGCGCCAGCAGCCAAGAAGCACTAGCGGGGGGGAGAGAGCAGTACTTC.

The sample holds a few counts of this clone. The chain uses TRBV21-1 and TRBJ2-4. TRBV21-1 has pseudogene status. The CDR3 length is 15 residues. The CDR3 nucleotides read TGTGCCGGACTACAGGGTACGAAAGCCAAAAACATTCAGTACTTC. It codes for CAGLQGTKAKNIQYF.

This clone has just a few counts. The V call is TRBV9, the J call TRBJ1-2; D remains unclear. V was cut by 3 bases and J by 0 bases, with 6 bases left in between. The CDR3 sequence is 13 residues long. Germline CDR1 is SGDLS and CDR2 is YYNGEE. DNA of the CDR3: TGTGCCAGCAGCGACGTGTCTAACTATGGCTACACCTTC. Protein product: CASSDVSNYGYTF.